The 5 T cell receptor beta chains presented below share a single source sample, sequenced in a study of cytomegalovirus exposure and HLA in healthy donors (dated by TCRdb to the late 2010s). The receptor library was made with the immunoSEQ multiplex PCR assay. The multiplex PCR relied on a mix of 60 forward primers for TCR Vbeta segments and 13 reverse primers for TCR Jbeta segments. This is the immuneACCESS table as TCRdb keeps it, with only in-frame sequences that have V and J called. A part of the clones is gone; compared with another copy, unresolved V genes explain less than half, and the rest is unexplained. Present in this sample are nearly 110,000 clones, about 80% of which were seen just once. Clones ranked in the top ten supply 7% to 8% of the sample. Sequenced: PBMCs. These receptors all stem from a man aged 30-40 years in good health and CMV-seronegative.

The rearrangement links TRBV18 to TRBJ1-1; possibly TRBD1 for D (5 bases). The CDR3 is made up of 16 amino acids. Germline lookup yields CDR1 KGHSH and CDR2 LQKENI. The V gene lost 3 bases and the J gene lost 0 bases, with 14 bases spanning the gap. The CDR3 loop reads CASSPIPGLMNTEAFF. The CDR3 region has the DNA TGTGCCAGCTCACCTATTCCAGGGCTCATGAACACTGAAGCTTTCTTT.

The V call is TRBV5-1, the J call TRBJ2-5, with 7 bases lining up with TRBD1. Unmatched junction bases numbered 0, after V lost 0 bases and J lost 1 base. CDR1 is SGHRS, CDR2 YFSETQ, per germline. The CDR3 has 14 residues. The CDR3 sequence: CASSLGDSQETQYF. The CDR3 coding sequence is TGCGCCAGCAGCTTGGGGGACAGCCAAGAGACCCAGTACTTC.

The chain uses TRBV9 and TRBJ2-3; D is possibly TRBD2 (6 bases). CDR1 SGDLS and CDR2 YYNGEE come from the germline V gene. This CDR3 spans 15 amino acids. Trimming took off 0 bases at V and 3 bases at J, with 11 bases between the two ends. The CDR3 loop is CASSVEYGTTDTQYF. The DNA of the CDR3 is TGTGCCAGCAGCGTAGAATACGGGACTACAGATACGCAGTATTTT. Looking up the rest from reference TRBV9 and TRBJ2-3 gives the full variable domain: DSGVTQTPKHLITATGQRVTLRCSPRSGDLSVYWYQQSLDQGLQFLIQYYNGEERAKGNILERFSAQQFPDLHSELNLSSLELGDSALYFCASSVEYGTTDTQYFGPGTRLTVL.

The CDR3 loop is CASRLAGGHSNQPQHF. The CDR3 region has the DNA TGTGCCAGCAGGCTGGCAGGGGGCCATAGCAATCAGCCCCAGCATTTT. This sequence joins TRBV2 and TRBJ1-5; the match to TRBD1 covers 8 bases. This CDR3 comprises 16 residues. Germline V gene lookup returns CDR1 SNHLY and CDR2 FYNNEI. V shed 6 bases and J 0 bases; nucleotides not matched to a gene: 7.

This clone is a singleton in its sample. The chain carries TRBV5-1 and TRBJ2-7; 10 bases map to TRBD2. Per the germline V gene, CDR1 is SGHRS and CDR2 is YFSETQ. This CDR3 has 13 amino acids. J lost 5 bases, V lost 3 bases, and 2 bases had no gene match. CDR3 DNA: TGCGCCAGCAGCTGGGGACTAGCGAACGAGCAGTACTTC. Translation: CASSWGLANEQYF.